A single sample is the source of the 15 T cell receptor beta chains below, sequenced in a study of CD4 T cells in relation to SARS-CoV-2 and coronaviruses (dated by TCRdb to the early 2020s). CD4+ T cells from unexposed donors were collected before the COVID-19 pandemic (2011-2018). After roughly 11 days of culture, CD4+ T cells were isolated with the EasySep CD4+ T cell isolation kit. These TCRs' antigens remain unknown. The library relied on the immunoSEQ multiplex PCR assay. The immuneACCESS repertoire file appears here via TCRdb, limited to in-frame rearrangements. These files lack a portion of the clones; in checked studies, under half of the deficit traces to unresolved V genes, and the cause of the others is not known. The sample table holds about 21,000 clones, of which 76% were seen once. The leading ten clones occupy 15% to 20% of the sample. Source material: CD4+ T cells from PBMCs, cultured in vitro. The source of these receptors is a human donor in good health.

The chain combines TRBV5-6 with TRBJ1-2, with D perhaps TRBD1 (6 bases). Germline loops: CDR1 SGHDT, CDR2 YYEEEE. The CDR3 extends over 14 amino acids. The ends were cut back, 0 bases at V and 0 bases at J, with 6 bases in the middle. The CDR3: CASSLGQANYGYTF. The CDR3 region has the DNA TGTGCCAGCAGCTTGGGACAGGCTAACTATGGCTACACCTTC.

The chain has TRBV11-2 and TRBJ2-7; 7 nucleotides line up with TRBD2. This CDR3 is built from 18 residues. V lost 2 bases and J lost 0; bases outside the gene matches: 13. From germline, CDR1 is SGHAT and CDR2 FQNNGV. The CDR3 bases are TGTGCCAGCAGCTTAACTTTTCCCACTAGCGCGAGCTCCTACGAGCAGTACTTC. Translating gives CASSLTFPTSASSYEQYF.

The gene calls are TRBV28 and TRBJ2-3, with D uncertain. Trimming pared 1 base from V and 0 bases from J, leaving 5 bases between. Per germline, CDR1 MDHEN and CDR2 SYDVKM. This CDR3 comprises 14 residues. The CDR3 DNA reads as TGTGCCAGCAGTTTATCCCGTAGCACAGATACGCAGTATTTT. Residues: CASSLSRSTDTQYF.

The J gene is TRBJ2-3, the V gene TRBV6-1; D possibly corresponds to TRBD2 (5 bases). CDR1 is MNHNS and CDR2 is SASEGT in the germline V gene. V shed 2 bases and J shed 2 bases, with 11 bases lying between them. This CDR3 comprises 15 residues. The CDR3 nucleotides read TGTGCCAGCAGTGAATTAGCGACTAACACAGATACGCAGTATTTT. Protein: CASSELATNTDTQYF.

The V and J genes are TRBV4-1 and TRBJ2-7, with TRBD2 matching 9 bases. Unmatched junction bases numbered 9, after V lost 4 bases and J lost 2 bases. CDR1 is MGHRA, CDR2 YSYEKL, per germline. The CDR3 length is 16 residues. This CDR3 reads CASSPRRLADPYEQYF. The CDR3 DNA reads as TGCGCCAGCAGCCCGCGACGACTAGCGGACCCCTACGAGCAGTACTTC.

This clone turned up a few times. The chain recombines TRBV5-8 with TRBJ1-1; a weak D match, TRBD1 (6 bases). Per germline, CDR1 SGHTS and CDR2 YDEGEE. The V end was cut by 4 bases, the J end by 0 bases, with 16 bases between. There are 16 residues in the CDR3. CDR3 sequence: CASSRRPGQMNTEAFF. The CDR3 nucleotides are TGTGCCAGCAGCCGTAGACCGGGACAAATGAACACTGAAGCTTTCTTT.

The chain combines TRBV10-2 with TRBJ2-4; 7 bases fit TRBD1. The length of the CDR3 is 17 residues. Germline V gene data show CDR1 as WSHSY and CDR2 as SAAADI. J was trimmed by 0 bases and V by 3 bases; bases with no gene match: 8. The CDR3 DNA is TGCGCCAGCAGTGACCTGGGACAGAGAAGAGCCAAAAACATTCAGTACTTC. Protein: CASSDLGQRRAKNIQYF.

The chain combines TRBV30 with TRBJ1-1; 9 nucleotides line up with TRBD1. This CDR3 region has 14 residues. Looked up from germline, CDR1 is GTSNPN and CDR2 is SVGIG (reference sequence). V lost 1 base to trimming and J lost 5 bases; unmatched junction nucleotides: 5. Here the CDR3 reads CAWSAGQGWTEAFF. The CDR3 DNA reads TGTGCCTGGAGTGCGGGACAGGGATGGACTGAAGCTTTCTTT.

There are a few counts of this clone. The CDR3 sequence: CASSSQPGRTEAFF. Here the CDR3 DNA reads TGTGCCAGCAGTTCTCAACCCGGACGTACTGAAGCTTTCTTT. The V call is TRBV27, the J call TRBJ1-1; D uncertain. Trimming shortened V by 4 bases and J by 5 bases, and 14 bases separated the two germline ends. The CDR3 covers 14 residues. CDR1 and CDR2 (germline): MNHEY, SMNVEV (reference sequence).

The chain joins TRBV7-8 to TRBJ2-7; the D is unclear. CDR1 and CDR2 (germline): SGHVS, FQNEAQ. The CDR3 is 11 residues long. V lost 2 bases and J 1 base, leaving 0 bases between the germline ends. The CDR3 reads CASSLSYEQYF. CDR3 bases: TGTGCCAGCAGCTTATCCTACGAGCAGTACTTC.

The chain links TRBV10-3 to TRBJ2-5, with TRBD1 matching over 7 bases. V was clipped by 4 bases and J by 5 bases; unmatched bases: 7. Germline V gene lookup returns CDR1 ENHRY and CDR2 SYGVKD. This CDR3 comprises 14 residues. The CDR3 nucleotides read TGTGCCATCAGTGGACAGGGTGCTTGGGAGACCCAGTACTTC. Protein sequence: CAISGQGAWETQYF.

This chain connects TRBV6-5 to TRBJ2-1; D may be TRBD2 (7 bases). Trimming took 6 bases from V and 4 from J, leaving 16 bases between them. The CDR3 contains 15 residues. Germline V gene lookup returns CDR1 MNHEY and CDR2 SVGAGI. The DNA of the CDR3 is TGTGCCAGCAGGGTGACGGGGGGCGCGTACAATGAGCAGTTCTTC. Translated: CASRVTGGAYNEQFF.

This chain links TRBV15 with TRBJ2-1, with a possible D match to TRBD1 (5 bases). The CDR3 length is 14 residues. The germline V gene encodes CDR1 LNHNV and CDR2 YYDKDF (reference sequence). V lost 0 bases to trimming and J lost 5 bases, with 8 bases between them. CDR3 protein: CATSRDSGNNEQFF. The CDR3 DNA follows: TGTGCCACCAGCAGAGATTCAGGGAACAATGAGCAGTTCTTC.

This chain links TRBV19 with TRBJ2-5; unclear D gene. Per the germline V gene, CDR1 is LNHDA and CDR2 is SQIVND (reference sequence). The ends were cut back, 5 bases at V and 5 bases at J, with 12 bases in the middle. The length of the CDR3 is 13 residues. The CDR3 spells CASSPQARETQYF. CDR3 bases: TGTGCCAGTAGTCCCCAGGCACGGGAGACCCAGTACTTC.

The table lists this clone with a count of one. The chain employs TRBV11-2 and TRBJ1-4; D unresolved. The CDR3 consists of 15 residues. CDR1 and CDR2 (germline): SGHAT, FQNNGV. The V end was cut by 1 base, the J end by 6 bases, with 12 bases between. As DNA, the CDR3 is TGTGCCAGCAGCTTAGGCTGGGGAGAGTATGAAAAACTGTTTTTT. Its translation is CASSLGWGEYEKLFF. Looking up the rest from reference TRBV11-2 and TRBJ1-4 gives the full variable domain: EAGVAQSPRYKIIEKRQSVAFWCNPISGHATLYWYQQILGQGPKLLIQFQNNGVVDDSQLPKDRFSAERLKGVDSTLKIQPAKLEDSAVYLCASSLGWGEYEKLFFGSGTQLSVL.